This T cell receptor (beta chain) derives from a study of T cells expressing NK-cell markers. Study in general: Sorted CD3+CD56-NKG2C+, CD3+CD56+NKG2C+ and CD3+CD56+NKG2C- T cells supplied the TCR beta repertoires.

Concerning this clonotype: What it recognizes is unknown.

The study, taken as a whole, reports: One observes that, in several donors, these clonotypes were also the leading ones within the CD3+CD56-NKG2C+ fraction. Uncertainty persisted over the HCMV specificity of expanded NKG2C+ T cell clones.

TCRdb processed the 5' RACE reads again and assigns one entry to each CDR3 protein, with no DNA. Here the sample table reports hundreds of thousands of distinct CDR3 sequences. Germline loops: CDR1 SGHTA, CDR2 FQGNSA. CDR3 length equals 14 residues. The sequence derives from a man aged 18-70 years in good health. Sequencing was carried out using blood T cells: a sorted CD56 or NKG2C T cell subset, CD4+ or CD8+ T cells, or bulk PBMC T cells (not recorded which). The V and J genes are TRBV7-2 and TRBJ1-3; checking the TCRdb D call of TRBD1 is not possible without DNA. The CDR3 reads CASSLYRGKNTIYF.